Listed here are 5 T cell receptor beta chains from one sample, sequenced in a study of Ad26.COV2.S vaccination and SARS-CoV-2 variants. Some clones are missing from TCRdb's copy, which holds only in-frame ones; the method was immunoSEQ multiplex PCR. Among about 440,000 clones, 90% were seen once, and the ten largest hold under 4.5%. Treatment: 15 to 20 received Ad26.COV2.S at low or high dose, single or two shots; roughly five received placebo; per-sample allocation not given. Repertoires come from day 63 after the first vaccine or placebo injection. The material sequenced was peripheral blood, taken in a trial of Ad26.COV2.S vaccine versus placebo. All receptors come from a person aged 18 to 65 who received the Ad26.COV2.S COVID-19 vaccine or a placebo.

The V call is TRBV7-2, the J call TRBJ2-7, with D maybe TRBD2 (5 bases). The V gene's germline CDR1 is SGHTA and CDR2 FQGNSA. Trimming cost V 5 bases and J 4 bases, with 12 bases left between them. The CDR3 loop spans 13 amino acids. The CDR3 region is CASSPLRVYEQYF. CDR3 bases: TGTGCCAGCAGCCCCCTGCGGGTTTACGAGCAGTACTTC.

Only a few counts were recorded for this clone. This sequence joins TRBV14 and TRBJ2-7, with D unresolved. The germline V gene has CDR1 SGHDN and CDR2 FVKESK. The CDR3 extends over 14 amino acids. Trimming removed 3 bases at V and 7 bases at J, with 16 bases between. Written as DNA, the CDR3 is TGTGCCAGCAGCCAGGGGAACTCGCCGTGGGAGCAGTACTTC. Residues: CASSQGNSPWEQYF. Drawing the rest from reference TRBV14 and TRBJ2-7, the complete variable domain is EAGVTQFPSHSVIEKGQTVTLRCDPISGHDNLYWYRRVMGKEIKFLLHFVKESKQDESGMPNNRFLAERTGGTYSTLKVQPAELEDSGVYFCASSQGNSPWEQYFGPGTRLTVT.

The genes are TRBV28 and TRBJ1-3; weak D call: TRBD1 (6 bases). Germline-derived CDR1 and CDR2 are MDHEN and SYDVKM. The CDR3 is made up of 15 amino acids. V was cut by 8 bases and J by 0 bases, with 14 bases left in between. The CDR3 nucleotides read TGTGCCAGCCGCCTGCAGGGGCCCTCTGGAAACACCATATATTTT. Amino acids: CASRLQGPSGNTIYF.

This clone was observed a few times. The rearrangement uses TRBV7-2 and TRBJ2-2; TRBD1 or TRBD2 may be the D gene (5 bases each). V lost 4 bases and J 0 bases, leaving 12 bases between the germline ends. This CDR3 is built from 16 residues. Germline loops: CDR1 SGHTA, CDR2 FQGNSA. CDR3 nucleotide sequence: TGTGCCAGCAGCTCCCGAGGGACGTCGAACACCGGGGAGCTGTTTTTT. This sequence encodes CASSSRGTSNTGELFF.

This clone was recorded a few times. In the same sample, other DNA sequences code for this CDR3. The chain uses TRBV6-2 or TRBV6-3 and TRBJ1-5; D call uncertain. V lost 3 bases to trimming and J lost 1 base, with 7 bases between them. Germline-derived CDR1 and CDR2 are MNHEY and SVGEGT. The CDR3 extends over 14 amino acids. Here the CDR3 DNA reads TGTGCCAGCAGTTATACTAACAGCAATCAGCCCCAGCATTTT. Translation gives CASSYTNSNQPQHF.